The 13 T cell receptor beta chains listed next were all sequenced from one sample in a study of blood T cell repertoires in COVID-19. Clones were sequenced by immunoSEQ multiplex PCR, and TCRdb holds only the in-frame ones, with some missing. Seen here are approximately 90,000 clones, approximately 82% observed once, and the top ten hold approximately 25%. The sequencing sample was made of peripheral blood. These receptors were obtained from a man between 60 and 75 years old with acute or convalescent COVID-19.

The chain couples TRBV4-1 to TRBJ1-2, with 12 bases matching TRBD1. CDR3 length: 16 residues. CDR1 is MGHRA and CDR2 is YSYEKL in the germline V gene. Losses at the gene ends were 4 bases for V and 8 bases for J; bases not matched to a gene: 11. The CDR3 coding sequence is TGCGCCAGCAGCCTAAATACGGGACAGGGGGCTAAAGGCTACACCTTC. This encodes CASSLNTGQGAKGYTF.

The rearrangement links TRBV4-3 to TRBJ2-2; TRBD2 aligns across 9 bases. Germline V gene lookup returns CDR1 LGHNA and CDR2 YSLEER. Germline trimming cut 6 bases from V and 6 bases from J; bases unmatched to any gene: 5. This CDR3 spans 14 amino acids. The CDR3 region is CASRRAGGSGELFF. The DNA for the CDR3 is TGCGCCAGCAGAAGAGCGGGGGGATCCGGGGAGCTGTTTTTT.

As concerns this clone: An end of the junction does not agree with germline; a read error may underlie this. J is TRBJ1-2 and V is TRBV9; 7 bases are a match to TRBD1. This CDR3 spans 10 amino acids. Germline CDR1 SGDLS, CDR2 YYNGEE. The CDR3 bases are TGTGCCAGCGGAGACCGGGACAGAGCCTTC. It encodes CASGDRDRAF.

This clone turned up a few times. The CDR3 loop reads CASSLYGQNQPQHF. CDR3 in DNA: TGTGCCAGCAGTTTATACGGACAGAATCAGCCCCAGCATTTT. This chain joins TRBV27 and TRBJ1-5; D possibly corresponds to TRBD1 (6 bases). CDR1 is MNHEY and CDR2 is SMNVEV in the germline V gene (reference sequence). CDR3 size: 14 residues. The V and J ends lost 1 base and 4 bases respectively, with 8 bases between them.

The rearrangement uses TRBV18 and TRBJ2-7, with a weak D call TRBD2 (5 bases). This CDR3 contains 13 residues. Deletions cut 2 bases from V and 12 bases from J, with 17 bases between. CDR1 KGHSH and CDR2 LQKENI come from the germline V gene. CDR3 loop: CASSPETIVGAYF. CDR3 nucleotides: TGTGCCAGCTCACCAGAAACGATAGTGGGAGCGTACTTC.

The chain carries TRBV6-6 and TRBJ1-5, with D perhaps TRBD1 (6 bases). Trimming shortened V by 0 bases and J by 5 bases, and 14 bases separated the two germline ends. This CDR3 comprises 16 residues. Looked up from germline, CDR1 is MNHNY and CDR2 is SVGAGI (reference sequence). CDR3 bases: TGTGCCAGCAGTTACTCGGGTAGGGGGGGGGATCAGCCCCAGCATTTT. Protein: CASSYSGRGGDQPQHF.

The chain couples TRBV6-5 to TRBJ1-1, with 9 bases lining up with TRBD1. The CDR3 sequence is 14 residues long. The germline V gene encodes CDR1 MNHEY and CDR2 SVGAGI. V shed 10 bases and J 4 bases; nucleotides not matched to a gene: 10. CDR3 sequence reads: CATGRTGVGTEAFF. DNA of the CDR3: TGTGCCACCGGGCGGACAGGGGTGGGCACTGAAGCTTTCTTT.

CDR3 DNA: TGCGCCAGCAGCTTGGGTCCGGGGGAGAGCTATGGCTACACCTTC. This gives the protein CASSLGPGESYGYTF. The V and J genes are TRBV5-1 and TRBJ1-2, with a possible D match to TRBD1 (5 bases). The CDR3 consists of 15 residues. The V and J ends lost 0 bases and 4 bases respectively, with 13 bases between them. Germline V lookup: CDR1 SGHRS, CDR2 YFSETQ. Supplemented by reference TRBV5-1 and TRBJ1-2, the full variable domain reads KAGVTQTPRYLIKTRGQQVTLSCSPISGHRSVSWYQQTPGQGLQFLFEYFSETQRNKGNFPGRFSGRQFSNSRSEMNVSTLELGDSALYLCASSLGPGESYGYTFGSGTRLTVV.

The rearrangement joins TRBV15 to TRBJ1-5; the match to TRBD1 covers 8 bases. CDR3 length equals 21 residues. Per germline, CDR1 LNHNV and CDR2 YYDKDF (reference sequence). V was clipped by 0 bases and J by 0 bases; unmatched bases: 16. Here the CDR3 reads CATSRDLYPATGGPSNQPQHF. Written as DNA, the CDR3 is TGTGCCACCAGCAGAGATCTGTACCCCGCAACAGGGGGTCCTAGCAATCAGCCCCAGCATTTT. The full variable domain, with the rest looked up from reference TRBV15 and TRBJ1-5, is DAMVIQNPRYQVTQFGKPVTLSCSQTLNHNVMYWYQQKSSQAPKLLFHYYDKDFNNEADTPDNFQSRRPNTSFCFLDIRSPGLGDTAMYLCATSRDLYPATGGPSNQPQHFGDGTRLSIL.

V gene TRBV7-9 combines with J gene TRBJ2-1; 9 positions agree with TRBD2. Germline CDR1 reads SEHNR; CDR2 reads FQNEAQ (reference sequence). J lost 8 bases, V lost 4 bases, and 12 bases had no gene match. This CDR3 has 16 amino acids. CDR3 sequence reads: CASSSAGGGATDEQFF. CDR3 bases: TGTGCCAGCAGCTCCGCGGGCGGGGGGGCCACAGATGAGCAGTTCTTC.

The chain couples TRBV7-6 to TRBJ2-5, with TRBD2 identical over 7 bases. CDR3 length: 16 residues. V shed 2 bases and J 7 bases; nucleotides not matched to a gene: 13. Germline values: CDR1 SGHVS, CDR2 FNYEAQ. CDR3: CASSLSLRGTGGTQYF. CDR3 DNA: TGTGCCAGCAGCTTATCCCTGCGGGGGACCGGAGGGACCCAGTACTTC.

The chain is built from TRBV5-1 and TRBJ1-6; no clear D gene. Germline CDR1 SGHRS, CDR2 YFSETQ. The CDR3 covers 16 residues. Trimming pared 0 bases from V and 7 bases from J, leaving 14 bases between. Written as DNA, the CDR3 is TGCGCCAGCAGCTTGGACGCGGGATTGAGAAATTCACCCCTCCACTTT. Translated, it gives CASSLDAGLRNSPLHF.

CDR3 in amino acids: CASSRDRGGEAFF. CDR3 DNA: TGTGCCAGCTCACGGGACAGGGGAGGTGAAGCTTTCTTT. The rearrangement uses TRBV18 and TRBJ1-1; 10 nucleotides match TRBD1. The CDR3 totals 13 residues. V trimming: 4 bases; J trimming: 7 bases; junction bases outside the gene matches: 3. Looked up from germline, CDR1 is KGHSH and CDR2 is LQKENI.